The rows below give T cell receptor beta chains drawn from one sample of a study of blood T cell repertoires in COVID-19. The protocol was immunoSEQ multiplex PCR, while the TCRdb copy is restricted to in-frame clones and leaves out a portion. The table lists 180,000 or so clones, roughly four fifths of them singletons. The sample taken for sequencing was peripheral blood. The source of these receptors is a man aged 35 to 55 who had recovered from COVID-19. CDR3s include the opening cysteine and the closing phenylalanine or tryptophan. D genes are given only for firm matches. Size is stated for part of the rows, as once, few or many counts, or as a class when the clone is expanded.

v_gene	abundance	d_gene	j_gene	CDR3nt	CDR3aa
TRBV4-3	-	-	TRBJ2-3	TGCGCCAGCAGCCAAGAGAGGTTTCCTTTACGGGAAGATACGCAGTATTTT	CASSQERFPLREDTQYF
TRBV11-2	-	-	TRBJ2-5	TGTGCCAGCAGCTTAGGGGGCGTAGGAGAGACCCAGTACTTC	CASSLGGVGETQYF
TRBV18	-	-	TRBJ1-5	TGTGCCAGCTCACCGCTCCGAGCGGATCGGCCCCAGCATTTT	CASSPLRADRPQHF
TRBV5-4	-	TRBD1	TRBJ1-2	TGTGCCAGCAGCTTACAGGGGGATGGCTACACCTTC	CASSLQGDGYTF
TRBV6-2/TRBV6-3	-	-	TRBJ1-1	TGTGCCAGCAGTTATCGACCGACAGGCGGTGAAGCTTTCTTT	CASSYRPTGGEAFF
TRBV7-8	-	-	TRBJ1-6	TGTGCCAGCAGCTTATTAAGCGTCCCCCTCCACTTT	CASSLLSVPLHF
TRBV11-3	-	-	TRBJ1-2	TGTGCCAGCAGCTTGGGCCCCCTGGGCTACACCTTC	CASSLGPLGYTF
TRBV7-9	-	TRBD2	TRBJ2-1	TGTGCCAGCAGCCTAGCGGCAAATGAGCAGTTCTTC	CASSLAANEQFF
TRBV6-5	-	TRBD2	TRBJ2-1	TGTGCCAGCAGTTACCCCGGACTAGCGGGTAACAATGAGCAGTTCTTC	CASSYPGLAGNNEQFF
TRBV11-2	-	TRBD2	TRBJ2-5	TGTGCCAGCAGCTCCTTAGCGGGAGGGCCTGGGACCCAGTACTTC	CASSSLAGGPGTQYF
TRBV6-1	-	-	TRBJ2-3	TGTGCCAGCAGTGAAGTCTACACAGATACGCAGTATTTT	CASSEVYTDTQYF
TRBV5-6	-	TRBD2	TRBJ2-3	TGTGCCAGCAGCTTGCTAGCGGGAGACATATATACGCAGTATTTT	CASSLLAGDIYTQYF
TRBV6-5	-	-	TRBJ2-7	TGTGCCAGCGGGGAGGGGGAGTGGGCCGAGCAGTACTTC	CASGEGEWAEQYF
TRBV6-4	-	-	TRBJ2-3	TGTGCCAGCAGTGAGGGAGAAACCGGCACAGATACGCAGTATTTT	CASSEGETGTDTQYF
TRBV29-1	-	-	TRBJ2-7	TGCAGCGTCTTAAGGCCCGGGATATACGAGCAGTACTTC	CSVLRPGIYEQYF
TRBV19	once	-	TRBJ2-1	TGTGCCAGTAGTATAGGCCTAGCGCACAATGAGCAGTTCTTC	CASSIGLAHNEQFF
TRBV7-8	-	TRBD2	TRBJ2-5	TGTGCCAGCAGCTTAGCGATGGTAGCGGGGAGGGGACGCCAAGAGACCCAGTACTTC	CASSLAMVAGRGRQETQYF
TRBV7-9	-	-	TRBJ2-1	TGTGCCAGCAGCGCACGGGGGGACATCTCCTACAATGAGCAGTTCTTC	CASSARGDISYNEQFF
TRBV7-8	-	-	TRBJ2-7	TGTGCCAGCAGCTTAGGGTCAGGGGTCCACGAGCAGTACTTC	CASSLGSGVHEQYF
TRBV6-2/TRBV6-3	-	TRBD2	TRBJ2-5	TGTGCCAGCAGTTTCGGTTTAACTAGCGGGAGGGCCAAGCAAGAGACCCAGTACTTC	CASSFGLTSGRAKQETQYF
TRBV24-1	-	TRBD2	TRBJ2-2	TGTGCCACCAGTGAGCCGGGGACTAGCCCTTTGTACACCGGGGAGCTGTTTTTT	CATSEPGTSPLYTGELFF
TRBV4-3	-	TRBD2	TRBJ2-1	TGCGCCAGCAGCCAAGAATCCCCGGGGGGACTTGGGTATAATGAGCAGTTCTTC	CASSQESPGGLGYNEQFF
TRBV28	-	TRBD2	TRBJ2-1	TGTGCCAGCAGTCTAGGGACTAGCTCCTACAATGAGCAGTTCTTC	CASSLGTSSYNEQFF
TRBV4-1	-	-	TRBJ1-5	TGCGCCAGCAGCCAAGTCTACAGGGCCCGTCAGCCCCAGCATTTT	CASSQVYRARQPQHF
TRBV7-3	-	-	TRBJ2-7	TGTGCCAGCAGCTTAATGCCGGGAAATCACGAGCAGTACTTC	CASSLMPGNHEQYF
TRBV5-4	once	-	TRBJ1-6	TGTGCCAGCAGCGGCGGGGGCCGAGCGACGAATTCACCCCTCCACTTT	CASSGGGRATNSPLHF
TRBV28	-	-	TRBJ2-3	TGTGCCAGCAAGGAGGGGGGGGAGGCCACCGATACGCAGTATTTT	CASKEGGEATDTQYF
TRBV28	-	TRBD2	TRBJ2-7	TGTGCCAGCAGTTTAATTAGCGGGAGTCCTAGGTCCCCTTACGAGCAGTACTTC	CASSLISGSPRSPYEQYF
TRBV24-1	-	-	TRBJ1-1	TGTGCCACCAGTTCAGGACAGAACACTGAAGCTTTCTTT	CATSSGQNTEAFF
TRBV12-3/TRBV12-4	-	-	TRBJ2-7	TGTGCCAGCAGCCCCCCCAGAACGGGCGAGCAGTACTTC	CASSPPRTGEQYF
TRBV6-5	-	TRBD1	TRBJ2-2	TGTGCCAGCAGGAGAGGGACAGGGGGTTCCGGGGAGCTGTTTTTT	CASRRGTGGSGELFF
TRBV18	-	TRBD1	TRBJ1-1	TGTGCCAGCTCACCGACAGGGACAGGTAGTGAAGCTTTCTTT	CASSPTGTGSEAFF
TRBV3-1/TRBV3-2	-	-	TRBJ2-3	TGTGCCAGCAGCCAAGAAGCCGCGGTGTCGGATCCAGATACGCAGTATTTT	CASSQEAAVSDPDTQYF
TRBV20-1	once	TRBD1	TRBJ1-1	TGCAGTGCTCACCGGGACAGAAAAGCTTTCTTT	CSAHRDRKAFF
TRBV4-3	few	TRBD2	TRBJ2-1	TGCGCCAGCAGCCATGGACTTGCTAGCGGGGGGATTAATGAGCAGTTCTTC	CASSHGLASGGINEQFF
TRBV11-2	-	TRBD2	TRBJ2-7	TGTGCCAGCAGCTTTGTACTAGCGGGATACCCCCCAATAGGCTACGAGCAGTACTTC	CASSFVLAGYPPIGYEQYF
TRBV6-2/TRBV6-3	-	-	TRBJ2-7	TGTGCCAGCAGTTCGTTGGGACTGGGCTCCTACGAGCAGTACTTC	CASSSLGLGSYEQYF
TRBV18	few	-	TRBJ1-6	TGTGCCAGCTCAAAAGACAGGTTTTCACCCCTCCACTTT	CASSKDRFSPLHF
TRBV4-3	-	-	TRBJ2-1	TGCGCCAGCAGCCAAGGGCAGTCCTACAATGAGCAGTTCTTC	CASSQGQSYNEQFF
TRBV6-5	few	-	TRBJ2-2	TGTGCCAGCAGTTTTCAACTGAACACCGGGGAGCTGTTTTTT	CASSFQLNTGELFF
TRBV6-5	-	-	TRBJ1-6	TGTGCCAGCAGTTGGGACATTCAAAATTCACCCCTCCACTTT	CASSWDIQNSPLHF
TRBV7-9	-	-	TRBJ2-1	TGTGCCAGCAGCTTAAGCCATTCCTACAATGAGCAGTTCTTC	CASSLSHSYNEQFF